The 3 T cell receptor beta chains below were found in one sample sequenced in a study of cytomegalovirus exposure and HLA in healthy donors. Amplification used 60 Vbeta primers and 13 Jbeta primers. Assay: immunoSEQ multiplex PCR; the TCRdb copy retains only in-frame clones and omits some. This sample has about 180,000 clones, with around 80% found just once. Material: PBMCs. These receptors were taken from a man in his late teens or twenties in good health and CMV-seronegative.

The chain joins TRBV19 to TRBJ1-3, with D possibly matching TRBD1 (5 bases). V lost 4 bases to trimming and J lost 2 bases, with 9 bases between them. CDR3 length: 14 amino acids. The germline CDR1 and CDR2 sequences are LNHDA and SQIVND (reference sequence). The CDR3: CASSTRVTGNTIYF. In DNA, the CDR3 is TGTGCCAGTAGTACCAGGGTTACTGGAAACACCATATATTTT.

The sample holds one count of this clone. V and J are TRBV2 and TRBJ2-2; D call uncertain. This CDR3 contains 15 residues. Trimming removed 3 bases at V and 3 bases at J, with 11 bases between. Germline V CDR1 and CDR2: SNHLY, FYNNEI. The CDR3 region is CASSEKTAYTGELFF. The CDR3 DNA follows: TGTGCCAGCAGTGAGAAAACAGCATACACCGGGGAGCTGTTTTTT. Full variable domain (rest looked up from reference TRBV2 and TRBJ2-2): EPEVTQTPSHQVTQMGQEVILRCVPISNHLYFYWYRQILGQKVEFLVSFYNNEISEKSEIFDDQFSVERPDGSNFTLKIRSTKLEDSAMYFCASSEKTAYTGELFFGEGSRLTVL.

The chain combines TRBV5-6 with TRBJ2-2, with 8 bases aligning to TRBD2. Trimming removed 0 bases from V and 3 bases from J; junction bases left unmatched: 4. The CDR3 spans 16 residues. In germline, CDR1 is SGHDT, CDR2 YYEEEE. Written as DNA, the CDR3 is TGTGCCAGCAGCTTGGGTCTAGCGGGTTACACCGGGGAGCTGTTTTTT. Its protein is CASSLGLAGYTGELFF.